These 17 T cell receptor beta chains came from one sample sequenced in a study of naive and memory T cell subsets. Ligated cDNA underwent four rounds of PCR with nested alpha and beta constant region primers and SP2. Via MiXCR, TCRdb re-called the 5' RACE reads, giving one row per CDR3 protein. Among tens of thousands of distinct CDR3 sequences, under 10% were seen once, and the ten largest hold approximately 9.4%. TCR cDNA received a 3' ligated oligonucleotide that carried a UMI. Source of these receptors: a female donor in good health.

V gene TRBV4-3 combines with J gene TRBJ1-1, with TRBD1 as a possible D gene (5 bases). Looked up from germline, CDR1 is LGHNA and CDR2 is YSLEER. Trimming removed 4 bases at V and 0 bases at J, with 12 bases between. There are 15 residues in the CDR3. The CDR3 DNA sequence: TGCGCCAGCAGCCGAGACAGCTACATGAACACTGAAGCTTTCTTT. Translation gives CASSRDSYMNTEAFF.

The CDR3 DNA reads as TGTGCCAGCAGTTCCCTTCCACCGGGCCATAATTCACCCCTCCACTTT. Residues: CASSSLPPGHNSPLHF. The chain is built from TRBV12-3 or TRBV12-4 and TRBJ1-6; D remains unclear. V lost 4 bases and J 5 bases, leaving 15 bases between the germline ends. The CDR3 has 16 residues.

In its sample, this clonotype was seen many times. This chain uses TRBV5-4 with TRBJ2-4; TRBD1 matches 8 bases. J was trimmed by 8 bases and V by 3 bases; bases with no gene match: 7. The CDR3 is 14 amino acids. Germline CDR1 SGHNT, CDR2 YYREEE (reference sequence). The CDR3 DNA sequence: TGTGCCAGCAGCTCGAGACAGGGGATGGACATTCAGTACTTC. Its protein is CASSSRQGMDIQYF. Filled out from reference TRBV5-4 and TRBJ2-4, the complete variable domain reads ETGVTQSPTHLIKTRGQQVTLRCSSQSGHNTVSWYQQALGQGPQFIFQYYREEENGRGNFPPRFSGLQFPNYSSELNVNALELDDSALYLCASSSRQGMDIQYFGAGTRLSVL.

This clonotype was counted many times. The gene calls are TRBV7-9 and TRBJ1-4; D gene uncertain. The CDR3 covers 15 residues. V shed 5 bases and J shed 7 bases, with 17 bases lying between them. Per germline, CDR1 SEHNR and CDR2 FQNEAQ (reference sequence). In DNA, the CDR3 is TGTGCCAGCAGCCCCCAATGGGAACGGGCTGAAAAACTGTTTTTT. Amino acids: CASSPQWERAEKLFF.

There are many counts of this clonotype. V and J are TRBV5-1 and TRBJ1-4, with D perhaps TRBD1 (5 bases). This CDR3 has 14 amino acids. Germline V lookup: CDR1 SGHRS, CDR2 YFSETQ. V lost 0 bases and J lost 5, with 8 bases in between. CDR3 protein: CASSLVAGNEKLFF. CDR3 nucleotide sequence: TGCGCCAGCAGCTTGGTGGCAGGGAATGAAAAACTGTTTTTT.

This clonotype was seen only a few times. The chain joins TRBV4-1 to TRBJ2-3; 9 bases are a match to TRBD2. V was clipped by 0 bases and J by 5 bases; unmatched bases: 15. This CDR3 has 19 amino acids. The germline gives CDR1 MGHRA, CDR2 YSYEKL. The CDR3 reads CASSQERSGSGGLGDTQYF. The CDR3 bases are TGCGCCAGCAGCCAAGAACGGTCGGGGAGCGGGGGGCTCGGAGATACGCAGTATTTT.

The chain combines TRBV3-1 with TRBJ2-5, with no clear D. The CDR3 has 13 residues. CDR1 and CDR2 (germline): LGHDT, YNNKEL (reference sequence). V was clipped by 0 bases and J by 9 bases, with 11 bases between them. CDR3 residues: CASSQDRLLAQYF. The CDR3 DNA follows: TGTGCCAGCAGCCAAGATCGACTCCTGGCCCAGTACTTC.

There are a few counts of this clonotype. The CDR3 nucleotides read TGTGCCAGCAGCAGACTAGCGGGGGGTTCCACCGGGGAGCTGTTTTTT. Its protein is CASSRLAGGSTGELFF. The chain carries TRBV12-3 or TRBV12-4 and TRBJ2-2, with 13 bases fitting TRBD2. CDR3 length equals 16 residues. Unmatched junction bases numbered 5, after V lost 6 bases and J lost 4 bases.

This clonotype was detected many times. The chain uses TRBV10-3 and TRBJ2-5; D not resolved. The germline gives CDR1 ENHRY, CDR2 SYGVKD. There are 13 residues in the CDR3. The V end lost 6 bases, the J end lost 1 base, and 9 bases lay between the germline ends. The DNA of the CDR3 is TGTGCCATCAGAAATCAGGTCCAAGAGACCCAGTACTTC. Encoded protein: CAIRNQVQETQYF.

This clonotype has at least ten counts. The chain links TRBV6-2 or TRBV6-3 to TRBJ1-5; D not certain. CDR3 length equals 15 residues. Trimming took 8 bases from V and 1 from J, leaving 15 bases between them. Per the germline V gene, CDR1 is MNHEY and CDR2 is SVGEGT. CDR3 nucleotides: TGTGCCAGCGCTCTCTCCGCGGGGAGCAATCAGCCCCAGCATTTT. Amino acids: CASALSAGSNQPQHF.

The sample holds many counts of this clonotype. The chain uses TRBV20-1 and TRBJ2-1; 7 bases agree with TRBD1. This CDR3 has 17 amino acids. In germline, CDR1 is DFQATT, CDR2 SNEGSKA (reference sequence). The junction had 14 bases not matched to a gene; V was cut back by 0 bases and J by 6 bases. The chain's CDR3 is CSARDPGHSPGGNEQFF. The CDR3 DNA reads TGCAGTGCTAGAGATCCGGGACACTCCCCAGGGGGCAATGAGCAGTTCTTC.

This clonotype was seen many times. The chain links TRBV5-6 to TRBJ1-2; 7 bases agree with TRBD1. Germline lookup yields CDR1 SGHDT and CDR2 YYEEEE. Trimming cost V 4 bases and J 7 bases; bases outside gene matches: 19. The length of the CDR3 is 17 residues. The CDR3 DNA reads as TGTGCCAGCAGCAAGAAGGCCAGGGGGGGGGCCTTGAGTGGCTACACCTTC. Translation gives CASSKKARGGALSGYTF. The variable domain in full, completed from reference TRBV5-6 and TRBJ1-2, reads DAGVTQSPTHLIKTRGQQVTLRCSPKSGHDTVSWYQQALGQGPQFIFQYYEEEERQRGNFPDRFSGHQFPNYSSELNVNALLLGDSALYLCASSKKARGGALSGYTFGSGTRLTVV.

This clonotype was counted only a few times. This CDR3 is CASSGSMNTEAFF. In DNA, the CDR3 is TGTGCCAGCAGCGGTAGCATGAACACTGAAGCTTTCTTT. This sequence joins TRBV6-2 or TRBV6-3 and TRBJ1-1; D is unresolved. This CDR3 is 13 amino acids long. V lost 6 bases to trimming and J lost 0 bases, with 8 bases between them. Germline CDR1 is MNHEY and CDR2 is SVGEGT.

This clonotype was observed at least ten times. The V call is TRBV28, the J call TRBJ1-5; D gene unclear. The V end was cut by 6 bases, the J end by 7 bases, with 19 bases between. The CDR3 extends over 15 amino acids. In germline, CDR1 is MDHEN, CDR2 SYDVKM. The CDR3 is CASRTRASHFQPQHF. Written as DNA, the CDR3 is TGTGCCAGCAGAACCCGGGCCTCACACTTCCAGCCCCAGCATTTT.

The gene calls are TRBV12-3 or TRBV12-4 and TRBJ1-4, with 11 bases lining up with TRBD1. After removal of 5 bases from V and 5 bases from J, the junction contained 7 bases not matched to a gene. The length of the CDR3 is 16 residues. The CDR3 protein is CASSPGQGAYNEKLFF. CDR3 in DNA: TGTGCCAGCAGTCCCGGACAGGGGGCATACAATGAAAAACTGTTTTTT.

CDR3 in amino acids: CASSPVQMNTGELFF. Written as DNA, the CDR3 is TGTGCCAGCAGCCCCGTCCAGATGAACACCGGGGAGCTGTTTTTT. V usage is TRBV7-2 and J usage is TRBJ2-2; D gene ambiguous. Germline lookup yields CDR1 SGHTA and CDR2 FQGNSA. The CDR3 has 15 amino acids. The V end lost 5 bases, the J end lost 1 base, and 11 bases lay between the germline ends.

Ten or more counts support this clonotype. The chain employs TRBV27 and TRBJ1-1; D may be TRBD1 (5 bases). Looked up from germline, CDR1 is MNHEY and CDR2 is SMNVEV (reference sequence). The ends were cut back, 4 bases at V and 1 base at J, with 10 bases in the middle. The CDR3 spans 14 residues. CDR3 residues: CASSWRQPNTEAFF. The DNA of the CDR3 is TGTGCCAGCAGTTGGCGACAGCCGAACACTGAAGCTTTCTTT.